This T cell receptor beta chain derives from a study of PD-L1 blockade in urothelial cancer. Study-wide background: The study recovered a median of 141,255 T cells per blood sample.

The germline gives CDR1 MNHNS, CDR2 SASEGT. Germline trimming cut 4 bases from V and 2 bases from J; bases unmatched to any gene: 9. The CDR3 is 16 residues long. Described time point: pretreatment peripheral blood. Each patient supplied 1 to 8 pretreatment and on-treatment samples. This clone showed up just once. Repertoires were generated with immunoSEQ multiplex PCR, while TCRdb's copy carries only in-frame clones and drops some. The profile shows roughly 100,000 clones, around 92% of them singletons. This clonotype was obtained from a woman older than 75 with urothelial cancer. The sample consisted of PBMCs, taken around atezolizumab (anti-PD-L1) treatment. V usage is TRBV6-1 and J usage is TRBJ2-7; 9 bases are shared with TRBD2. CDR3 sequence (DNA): TGTGCCAGCAGTGTAGATAGCGGGGGACTAGCCTACGAGCAGTACTTC. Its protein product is CASSVDSGGLAYEQYF.